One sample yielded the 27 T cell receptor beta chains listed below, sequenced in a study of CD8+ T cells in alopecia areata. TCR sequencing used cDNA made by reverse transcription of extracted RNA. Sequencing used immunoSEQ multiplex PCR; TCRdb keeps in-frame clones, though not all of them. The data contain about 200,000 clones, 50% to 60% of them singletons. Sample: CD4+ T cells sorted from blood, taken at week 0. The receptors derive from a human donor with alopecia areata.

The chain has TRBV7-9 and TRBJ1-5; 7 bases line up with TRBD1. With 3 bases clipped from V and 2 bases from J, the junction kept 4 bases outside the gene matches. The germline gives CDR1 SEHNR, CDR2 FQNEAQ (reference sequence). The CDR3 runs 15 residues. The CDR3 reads CASSFGTVGNQPQHF. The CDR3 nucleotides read TGTGCCAGCAGCTTCGGGACAGTCGGCAATCAGCCCCAGCATTTT.

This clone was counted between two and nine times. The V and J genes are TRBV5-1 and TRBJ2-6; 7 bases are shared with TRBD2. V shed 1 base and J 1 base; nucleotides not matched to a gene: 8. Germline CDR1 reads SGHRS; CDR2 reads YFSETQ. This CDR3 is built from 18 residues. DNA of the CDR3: TGCGCCAGCAGCTTGACCGGGGGGAGGAATTCTGGGGCCAACGTCCTGACTTTC. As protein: CASSLTGGRNSGANVLTF.

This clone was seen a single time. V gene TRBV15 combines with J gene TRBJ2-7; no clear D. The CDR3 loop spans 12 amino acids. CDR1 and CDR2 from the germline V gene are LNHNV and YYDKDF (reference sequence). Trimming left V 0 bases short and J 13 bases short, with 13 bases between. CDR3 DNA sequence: TGTGCCACCAGCAGAGATCAAAGTTTAAGTTACTTC. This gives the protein CATSRDQSLSYF. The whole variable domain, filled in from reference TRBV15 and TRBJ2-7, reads DAMVIQNPRYQVTQFGKPVTLSCSQTLNHNVMYWYQQKSSQAPKLLFHYYDKDFNNEADTPDNFQSRRPNTSFCFLDIRSPGLGDTAMYLCATSRDQSLSYFGPGTRLTVT.

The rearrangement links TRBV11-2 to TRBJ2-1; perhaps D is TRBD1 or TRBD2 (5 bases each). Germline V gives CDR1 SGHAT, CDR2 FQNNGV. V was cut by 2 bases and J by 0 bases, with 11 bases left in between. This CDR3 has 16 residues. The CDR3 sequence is CASSLTRGTSYNEQFF. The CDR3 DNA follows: TGTGCCAGCAGCTTAACCCGGGGCACCTCCTACAATGAGCAGTTCTTC. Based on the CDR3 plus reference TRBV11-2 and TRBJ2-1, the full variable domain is EAGVAQSPRYKIIEKRQSVAFWCNPISGHATLYWYQQILGQGPKLLIQFQNNGVVDDSQLPKDRFSAERLKGVDSTLKIQPAKLEDSAVYLCASSLTRGTSYNEQFFGPGTRLTVL.

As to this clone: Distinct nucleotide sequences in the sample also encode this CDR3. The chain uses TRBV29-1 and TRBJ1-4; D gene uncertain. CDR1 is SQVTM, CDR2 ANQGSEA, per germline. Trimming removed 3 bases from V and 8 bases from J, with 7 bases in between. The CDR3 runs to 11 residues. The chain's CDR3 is CSVETGEKLFF. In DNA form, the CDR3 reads TGCAGCGTTGAGACCGGGGAAAAACTGTTTTTT.

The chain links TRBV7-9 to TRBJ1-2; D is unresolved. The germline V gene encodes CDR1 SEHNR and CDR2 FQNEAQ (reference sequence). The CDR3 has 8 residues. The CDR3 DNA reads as TGTGCAGCAGACGGCTACACCTTC. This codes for CAADGYTF.

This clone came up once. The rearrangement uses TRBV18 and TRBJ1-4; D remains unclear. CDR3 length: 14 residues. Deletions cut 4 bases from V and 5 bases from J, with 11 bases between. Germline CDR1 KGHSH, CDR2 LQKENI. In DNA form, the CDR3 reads TGTGCCAGCTCACGCGGGCCAGGCAATGAAAAACTGTTTTTT. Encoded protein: CASSRGPGNEKLFF.

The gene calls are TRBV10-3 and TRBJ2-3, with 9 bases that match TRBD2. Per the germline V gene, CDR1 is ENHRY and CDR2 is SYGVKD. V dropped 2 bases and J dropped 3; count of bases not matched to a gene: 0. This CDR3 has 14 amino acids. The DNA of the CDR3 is TGTGCCATCAGTGAGGCGGGAGGGACAGATACGCAGTATTTT. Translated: CAISEAGGTDTQYF.

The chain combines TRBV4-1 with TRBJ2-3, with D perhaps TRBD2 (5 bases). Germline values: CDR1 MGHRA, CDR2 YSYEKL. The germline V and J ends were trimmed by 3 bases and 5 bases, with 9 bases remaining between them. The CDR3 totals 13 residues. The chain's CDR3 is CASSQPGGDTQYF. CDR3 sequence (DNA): TGCGCCAGCAGCCAGCCCGGAGGAGATACGCAGTATTTT.

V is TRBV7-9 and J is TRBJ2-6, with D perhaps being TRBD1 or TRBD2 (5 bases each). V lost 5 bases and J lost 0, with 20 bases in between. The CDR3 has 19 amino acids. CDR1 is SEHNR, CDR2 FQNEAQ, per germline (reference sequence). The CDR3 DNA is TGTGCCAGCAGCCCATGGGCCTTCGGGGCGGACTCTGGGGCCAACGTCCTGACTTTC. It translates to CASSPWAFGADSGANVLTF.

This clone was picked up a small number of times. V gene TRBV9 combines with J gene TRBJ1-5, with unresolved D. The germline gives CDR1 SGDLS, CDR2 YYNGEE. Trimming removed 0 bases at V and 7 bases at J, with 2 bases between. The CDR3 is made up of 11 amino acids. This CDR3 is CASSVDQPQHF. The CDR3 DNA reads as TGTGCCAGCAGCGTAGACCAGCCCCAGCATTTT.

The DNA for the CDR3 is TGTGCCAGCTCACCAGGAGGGAGACTAGCGGAAGATACGCAGTATTTT. This translates into CASSPGGRLAEDTQYF. The V gene is TRBV18, the J gene TRBJ2-3, with 9 positions matching TRBD2. This CDR3 is built from 16 residues. Germline V CDR1 and CDR2: KGHSH, LQKENI. Germline trimming cut 2 bases from V and 5 bases from J; bases unmatched to any gene: 8.

DNA for the CDR3: TGTGCCAGCAGCTTGGACCGTTGGACTAGCGACCATGAGCAGTTCTTC. The encoded protein is CASSLDRWTSDHEQFF. V is TRBV5-6 and J is TRBJ2-1; 9 nucleotides align to TRBD2. Germline loops: CDR1 SGHDT, CDR2 YYEEEE. Trimming took 0 bases from V and 8 from J; bases not matched to a gene: 9. This CDR3 comprises 16 residues.

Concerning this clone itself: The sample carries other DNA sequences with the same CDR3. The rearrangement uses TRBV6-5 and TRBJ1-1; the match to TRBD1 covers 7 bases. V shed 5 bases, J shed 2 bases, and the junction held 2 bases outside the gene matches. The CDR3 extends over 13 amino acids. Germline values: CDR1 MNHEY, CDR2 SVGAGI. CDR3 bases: TGTGCCAGCAGTCGACAGGGTAACACTGAAGCTTTCTTT. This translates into CASSRQGNTEAFF.

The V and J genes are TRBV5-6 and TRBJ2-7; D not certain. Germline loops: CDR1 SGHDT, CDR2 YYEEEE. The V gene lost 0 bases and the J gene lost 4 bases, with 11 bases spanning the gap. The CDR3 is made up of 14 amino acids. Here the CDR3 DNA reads TGTGCCAGCAGCTTGGCGGTACTGGCGTACGAGCAGTACTTC. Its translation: CASSLAVLAYEQYF. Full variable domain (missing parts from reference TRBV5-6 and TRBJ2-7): DAGVTQSPTHLIKTRGQQVTLRCSPKSGHDTVSWYQQALGQGPQFIFQYYEEEERQRGNFPDRFSGHQFPNYSSELNVNALLLGDSALYLCASSLAVLAYEQYFGPGTRLTVT.

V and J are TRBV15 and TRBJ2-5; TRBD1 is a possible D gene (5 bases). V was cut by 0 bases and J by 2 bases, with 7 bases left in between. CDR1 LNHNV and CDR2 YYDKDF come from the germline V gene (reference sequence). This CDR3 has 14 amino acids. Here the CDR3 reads CATSRDRQQETQYF. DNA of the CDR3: TGTGCCACCAGCAGAGATAGACAGCAAGAGACCCAGTACTTC.

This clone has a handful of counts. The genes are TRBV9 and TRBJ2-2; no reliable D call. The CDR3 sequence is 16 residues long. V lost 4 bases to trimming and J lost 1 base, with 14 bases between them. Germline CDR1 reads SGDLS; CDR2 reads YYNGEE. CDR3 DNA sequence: TGTGCCAGCAGCCCCCGGCTCAGCCTGAACACCGGGGAGCTGTTTTTT. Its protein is CASSPRLSLNTGELFF. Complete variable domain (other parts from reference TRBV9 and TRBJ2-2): DSGVTQTPKHLITATGQRVTLRCSPRSGDLSVYWYQQSLDQGLQFLIQYYNGEERAKGNILERFSAQQFPDLHSELNLSSLELGDSALYFCASSPRLSLNTGELFFGEGSRLTVL.

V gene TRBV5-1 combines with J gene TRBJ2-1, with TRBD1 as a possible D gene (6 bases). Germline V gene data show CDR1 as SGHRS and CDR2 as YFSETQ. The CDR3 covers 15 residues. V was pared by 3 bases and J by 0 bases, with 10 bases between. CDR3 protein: CASSSTGSSYNEQFF. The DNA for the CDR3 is TGCGCCAGCAGCTCAACAGGGAGCTCCTACAATGAGCAGTTCTTC.

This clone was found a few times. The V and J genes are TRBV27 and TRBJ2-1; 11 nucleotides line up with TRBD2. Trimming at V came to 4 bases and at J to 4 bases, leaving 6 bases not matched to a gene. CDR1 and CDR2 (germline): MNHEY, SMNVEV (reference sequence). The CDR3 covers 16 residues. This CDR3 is CASSSLVAGGYNEQFF. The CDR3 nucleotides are TGTGCCAGCAGTTCCTTAGTAGCGGGAGGGTACAATGAGCAGTTCTTC.

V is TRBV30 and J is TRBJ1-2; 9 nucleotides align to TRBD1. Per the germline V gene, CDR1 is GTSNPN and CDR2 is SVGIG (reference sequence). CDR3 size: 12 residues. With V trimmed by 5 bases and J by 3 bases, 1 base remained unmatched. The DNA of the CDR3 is TGTGCCTGGGGGGACAGGGACTATGGCTACACCTTC. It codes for CAWGDRDYGYTF.

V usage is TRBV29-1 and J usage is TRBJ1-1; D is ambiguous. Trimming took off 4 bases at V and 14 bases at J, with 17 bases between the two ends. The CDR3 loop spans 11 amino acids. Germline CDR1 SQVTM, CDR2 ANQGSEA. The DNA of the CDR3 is TGCAGCGTTGTACCGCCATCCATGGCATTCTTT. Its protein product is CSVVPPSMAFF. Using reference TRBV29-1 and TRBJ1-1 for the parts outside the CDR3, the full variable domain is SAVISQKPSRDICQRGTSLTIQCQVDSQVTMMFWYRQQPGQSLTLIATANQGSEATYESGFVIDKFPISRPNLTFSTLTVSNMSPEDSSIYLCSVVPPSMAFFGQGTRLTVV.

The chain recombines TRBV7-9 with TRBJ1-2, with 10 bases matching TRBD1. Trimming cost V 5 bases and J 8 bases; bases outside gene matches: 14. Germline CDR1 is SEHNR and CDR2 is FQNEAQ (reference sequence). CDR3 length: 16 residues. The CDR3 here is CASSRMTGTGARGYTF. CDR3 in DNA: TGTGCCAGCAGCCGAATGACCGGGACAGGGGCGAGGGGCTACACCTTC.

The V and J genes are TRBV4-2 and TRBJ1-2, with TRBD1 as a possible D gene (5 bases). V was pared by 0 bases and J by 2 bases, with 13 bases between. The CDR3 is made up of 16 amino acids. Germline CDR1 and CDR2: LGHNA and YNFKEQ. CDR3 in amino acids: CASSQDLAGVNYGYTF. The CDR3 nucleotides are TGTGCCAGCAGCCAAGATTTAGCGGGGGTAAACTATGGCTACACCTTC.

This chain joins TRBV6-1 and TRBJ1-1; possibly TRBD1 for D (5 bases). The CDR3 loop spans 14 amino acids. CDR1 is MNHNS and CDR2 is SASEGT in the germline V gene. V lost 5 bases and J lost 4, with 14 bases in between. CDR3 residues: CASSPSWGITEAFF. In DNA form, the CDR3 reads TGTGCCAGCAGTCCCTCGTGGGGGATCACTGAAGCTTTCTTT.

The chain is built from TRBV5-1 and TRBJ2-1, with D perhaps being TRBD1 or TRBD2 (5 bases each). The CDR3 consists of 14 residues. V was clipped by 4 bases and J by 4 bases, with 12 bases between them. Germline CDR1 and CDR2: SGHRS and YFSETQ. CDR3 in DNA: TGCGCCAGCAGCCCTAGGGACGGGTACAATGAGCAGTTCTTC. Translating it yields CASSPRDGYNEQFF.

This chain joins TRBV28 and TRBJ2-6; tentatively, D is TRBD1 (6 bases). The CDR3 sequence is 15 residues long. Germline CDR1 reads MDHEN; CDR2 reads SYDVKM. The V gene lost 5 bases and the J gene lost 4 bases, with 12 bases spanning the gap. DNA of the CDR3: TGTGCCAGCAGTCCTACAGGGTCCGGGGCCAACGTCCTGACTTTC. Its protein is CASSPTGSGANVLTF.

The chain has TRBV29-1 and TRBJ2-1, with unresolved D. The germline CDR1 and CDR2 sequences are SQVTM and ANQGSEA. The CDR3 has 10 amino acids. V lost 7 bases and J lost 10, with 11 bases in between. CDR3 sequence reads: CSASYYEQFF. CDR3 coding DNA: TGCAGCGCTTCCTACTACGAGCAGTTCTTC.